This TCR beta chain derives from a study of molecular identifiers for immune sequencing clone quantification (dated by TCRdb to 2016 to 2018). With respect to the entire study: In a replicate experiment, RNA from around 20,000 or 100,000 naive CD8 T cells was split into five aliquots, four of which were sequenced. CD8 T cells were used in a methods study to benchmark molecular-identifier clustering-based TCR repertoire sequencing (MIDCIRS) and TCR RNA copy counting.

The sample holds one count of this clonotype. The antigen it binds to is not known. No much larger clone is present one base from it, and per-base qualities are unavailable. One read alone makes for weak evidence. Libraries of naive CD8 T cells were built from about 19,000 to 1,100,000 sorted cells, with 10%, 30% or 50% of the purified RNA used. On a BD FACSAria II, naive CD8 T cells were FACS-sorted as CD8+CD4-CCR7+CD45RA+ and collected into RLT Plus buffer. To test detection sensitivity, Jurkat RNA equivalent to approximately nine TCR copies was spiked into samples of about 20,000-1,100,000 naive CD8 T cells. Enrichment of CD8 T cells was performed with RosetteSep CD8+ T Cell Enrichment Cocktail and Ficoll-Paque, after which ACK red cell lysis was carried out. The paper as a whole reports these results and caveats: Clones above 20 RNA copies held over 97% of molecules in CMV-specific effector cells but under 1% in naive cells. The sizes of highly expanded clones could end up underestimated when identical TCR molecules share a barcode. Without barcode sub-clustering, chimeric consensus sequences inflated TCR diversity; chimeras reached as high as 47%. Spiked-in Jurkat TCR RNA equal to a single cell's worth was reported to be detectable even within 1,200,000 naive CD8 T cells. The naive libraries included spiked-in Jurkat TCR RNA (roughly 9 copies' worth), and this RNA is not part of the donor repertoire. About 3 recovered TCR RNA copies per cell were obtained by modeling, versus around 10 by digital PCR, implying a capture efficiency of about 30%.

The CDR3 covers 16 residues, taking in both the cysteine and the phenylalanine. Here the CDR3 DNA is all that survives: 48 bases in frame from base 1. According to the germline V gene, CDR1 reads MGHRA and CDR2 reads YSYEKL. The germline ends are 18 bases apart after V is trimmed by 4 bases and J by 6 bases. Preparation of the library involved PCR. Sequencing used an Illumina HiSeq 4000. Bulk TCR libraries were prepared as previously described, using TCR primers listed in Table S5. Total RNA was purified with the Qiagen AllPrep DNA/RNA kit. Before analysis, reads from multiple sequencing runs of one library were combined. As for the authors' bioinformatics: Reads were retained only if an exact TCR constant sequence was present, and the retained reads were trimmed to 150 nt and grouped according to their 12-nt molecular barcodes. Reads in each barcode group were sub-clustered using a 15% Levenshtein threshold, and a quality-weighted consensus sequence was built for each RNA molecule. Non-functional sequences were discarded, and so were lower-count sequences lying one edit away from another sequence. Based on fitting two negative binomial distributions, any barcode sub-cluster with under 20% of the maximum read count was discarded. TCRdb trimmed public reads at Q25 via fastp, called clones via MiXCR and kept in-frame beta chains. Identical CDR3 protein sequences are pooled into one entry, listed with their most common genes and DNA. Here the V and J calls rest on TCRdb's processing, not on the authors' analysis. The sample profile shows about 640,000 distinct CDR3 sequences; nearly 20% of them were found once. The ten largest clones take up approximately 0.9% of the sample.

Sample: naive CD8+ T cells from blood, with Jurkat cell RNA spiked in. The cell subset or site label corresponds to: FACS-sorted CD8+CD4-CCR7+CD45RA+ naive T cells. This chain is built from TRBV4-1 and TRBJ2-2; possibly the D gene is TRBD2, per 7 matching bases. This TCR came from a human donor in good health. Some libraries in this study had Jurkat cell RNA spiked in. This receptor carries the CDR3 CASSLAVVGGPGELFF. The sequence in DNA is TGCGCCAGCAGCCTAGCGGTGGTCGGGGGGCCCGGGGAGCTGTTTTTT.